This T cell receptor (beta chain) was captured by sequencing in a study of blood T cell repertoires in COVID-19. Study information: Sample material is recorded as cDNA or gDNA derived from T cells, B-cell-depleted T cells, or PBMCs.

Authors' processing steps: Reference gene primer amplification yielded estimated nucleated cell counts. Some clones are missing from TCRdb's copy, which holds only in-frame ones; the method was immunoSEQ multiplex PCR. V, J and clone size reflect that table, while D and trimming were determined from the DNA. This sample has roughly 51,000 clones; around nine tenths occur once, and the top ten carry 5% to 6.5%. Germline V CDR1 and CDR2: KGHDR, SFDVKD. The J segment lost 0 bases and the V segment lost 9 bases, leaving 10 bases of the junction unmatched. This CDR3 has 15 amino acids. The sequenced sample was peripheral blood. The receptor was isolated from a man aged 65 to 85 with acute or convalescent COVID-19. V gene TRBV24-1 combines with J gene TRBJ2-7; the match to TRBD2 covers 7 bases. The CDR3, as DNA: TGTGCCACCTTGAATGGGACTACGAGCTCCTACGAGCAGTACTTC. This encodes CATLNGTTSSYEQYF.